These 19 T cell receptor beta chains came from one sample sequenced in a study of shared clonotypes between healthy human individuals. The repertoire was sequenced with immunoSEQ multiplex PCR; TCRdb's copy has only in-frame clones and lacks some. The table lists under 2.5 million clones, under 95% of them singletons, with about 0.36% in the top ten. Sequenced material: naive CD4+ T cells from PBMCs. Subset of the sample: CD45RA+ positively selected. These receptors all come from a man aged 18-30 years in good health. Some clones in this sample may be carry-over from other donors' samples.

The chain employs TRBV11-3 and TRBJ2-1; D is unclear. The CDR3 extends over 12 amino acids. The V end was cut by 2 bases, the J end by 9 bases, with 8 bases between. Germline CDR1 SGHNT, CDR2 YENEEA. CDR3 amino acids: CASSLIAGEQFF. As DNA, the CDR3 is TGTGCCAGCAGCTTAATTGCCGGTGAGCAGTTCTTC.

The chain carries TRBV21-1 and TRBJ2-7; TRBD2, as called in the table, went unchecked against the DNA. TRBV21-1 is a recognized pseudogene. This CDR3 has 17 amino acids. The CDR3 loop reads CASSKVGTSGRGYEQYF. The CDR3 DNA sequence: TGTGCCAGCAGCAAAGTAGGGACTAGCGGGAGGGGATACGAGCAGTACTTC.

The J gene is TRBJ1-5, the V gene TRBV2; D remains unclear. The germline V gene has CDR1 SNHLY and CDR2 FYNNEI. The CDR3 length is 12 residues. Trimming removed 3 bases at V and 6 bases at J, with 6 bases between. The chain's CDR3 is CASSDLGQPQHF. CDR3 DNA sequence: TGTGCCAGCAGTGATCTCGGTCAGCCCCAGCATTTT.

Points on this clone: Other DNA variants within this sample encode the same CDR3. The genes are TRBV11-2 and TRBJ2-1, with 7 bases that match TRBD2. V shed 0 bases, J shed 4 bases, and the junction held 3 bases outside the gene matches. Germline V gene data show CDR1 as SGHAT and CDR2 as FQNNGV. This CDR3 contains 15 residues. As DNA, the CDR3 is TGTGCCAGCAGCTTAGAAGCGGGAACGTACAATGAGCAGTTCTTC. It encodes CASSLEAGTYNEQFF.

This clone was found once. CDR3 nucleotide sequence: TGTGCCAGCTCTCCTGGGACTACCTCACGGGAGCAGTACTTC. It yields the protein CASSPGTTSREQYF. The J gene is TRBJ2-7, the V gene TRBV18; 7 nucleotides match TRBD2. CDR3 length equals 14 residues. Germline V gives CDR1 KGHSH, CDR2 LQKENI. V lost 6 bases and J lost 7; bases outside the gene matches: 12.

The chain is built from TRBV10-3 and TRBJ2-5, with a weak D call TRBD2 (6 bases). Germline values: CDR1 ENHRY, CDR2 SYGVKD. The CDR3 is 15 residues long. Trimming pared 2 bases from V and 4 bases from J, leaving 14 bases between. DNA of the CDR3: TGTGCCATCAGTGAGACCCGCCAGGGAGGAGAGACCCAGTACTTC. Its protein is CAISETRQGGETQYF.

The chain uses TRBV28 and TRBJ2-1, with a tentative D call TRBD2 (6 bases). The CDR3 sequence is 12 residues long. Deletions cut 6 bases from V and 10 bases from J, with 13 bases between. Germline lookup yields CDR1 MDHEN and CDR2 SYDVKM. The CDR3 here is CASSPRGLEQFF. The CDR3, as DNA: TGTGCCAGCAGCCCAAGGGGACTCGAGCAGTTCTTC.

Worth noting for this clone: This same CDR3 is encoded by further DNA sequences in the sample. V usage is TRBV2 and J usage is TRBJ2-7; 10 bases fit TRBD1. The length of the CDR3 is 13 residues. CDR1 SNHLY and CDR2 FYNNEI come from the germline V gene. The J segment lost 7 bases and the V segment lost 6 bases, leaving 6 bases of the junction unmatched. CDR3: CASRRQGAGEQYF. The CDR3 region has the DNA TGTGCCAGCAGGAGACAGGGGGCGGGGGAGCAGTACTTC.

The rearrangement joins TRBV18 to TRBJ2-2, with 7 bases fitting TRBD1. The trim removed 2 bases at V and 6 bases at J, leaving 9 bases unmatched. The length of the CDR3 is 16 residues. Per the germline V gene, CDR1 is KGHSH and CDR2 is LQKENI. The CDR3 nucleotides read TGTGCCAGCTCACCAGATAGGGGGCGCTTCGCCGGGGAGCTGTTTTTT. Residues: CASSPDRGRFAGELFF.

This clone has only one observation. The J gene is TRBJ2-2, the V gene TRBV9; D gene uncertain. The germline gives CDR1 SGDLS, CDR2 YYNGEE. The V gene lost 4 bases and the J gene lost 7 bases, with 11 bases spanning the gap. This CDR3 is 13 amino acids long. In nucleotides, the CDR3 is TGTGCCAGCAGCCCCGCCCTCGACGGGGAGCTGTTTTTT. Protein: CASSPALDGELFF.

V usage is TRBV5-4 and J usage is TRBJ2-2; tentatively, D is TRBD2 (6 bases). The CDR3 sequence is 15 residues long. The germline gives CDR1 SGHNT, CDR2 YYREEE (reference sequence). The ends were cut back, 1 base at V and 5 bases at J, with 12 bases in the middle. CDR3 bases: TGTGCCAGCAGCTTGAAGACTGGGGGGACCGGGGAGCTGTTTTTT. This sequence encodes CASSLKTGGTGELFF. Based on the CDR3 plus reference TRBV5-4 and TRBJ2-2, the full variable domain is ETGVTQSPTHLIKTRGQQVTLRCSSQSGHNTVSWYQQALGQGPQFIFQYYREEENGRGNFPPRFSGLQFPNYSSELNVNALELDDSALYLCASSLKTGGTGELFFGEGSRLTVL.

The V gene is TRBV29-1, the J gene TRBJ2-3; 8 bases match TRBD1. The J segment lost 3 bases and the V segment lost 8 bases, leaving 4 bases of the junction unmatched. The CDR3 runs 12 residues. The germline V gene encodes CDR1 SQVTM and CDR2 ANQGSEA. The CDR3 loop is CSHGQGTDTQYF. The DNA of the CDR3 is TGCAGCCATGGACAGGGTACAGATACGCAGTATTTT.

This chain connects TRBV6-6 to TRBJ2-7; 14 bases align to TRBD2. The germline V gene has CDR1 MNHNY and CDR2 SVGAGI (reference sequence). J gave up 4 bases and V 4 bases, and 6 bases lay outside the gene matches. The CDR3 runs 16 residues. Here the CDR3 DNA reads TGTGCCAGCAGTTCACCGGGACTAGCGGGAGCATACGAGCAGTACTTC. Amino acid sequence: CASSSPGLAGAYEQYF.

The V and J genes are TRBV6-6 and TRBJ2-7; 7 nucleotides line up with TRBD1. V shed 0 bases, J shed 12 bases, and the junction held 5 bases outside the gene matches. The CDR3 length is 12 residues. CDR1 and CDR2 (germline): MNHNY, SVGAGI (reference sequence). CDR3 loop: CASSYSKTGLYF. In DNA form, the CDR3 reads TGTGCCAGCAGTTACTCTAAGACAGGGCTGTACTTC.

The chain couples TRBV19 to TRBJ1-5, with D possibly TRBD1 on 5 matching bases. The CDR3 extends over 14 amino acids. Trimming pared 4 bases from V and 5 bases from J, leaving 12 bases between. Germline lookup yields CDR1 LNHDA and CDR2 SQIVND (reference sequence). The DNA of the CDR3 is TGTGCCAGTAGTAGGGGGATCGCTGATCAGCCCCAGCATTTT. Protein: CASSRGIADQPQHF.

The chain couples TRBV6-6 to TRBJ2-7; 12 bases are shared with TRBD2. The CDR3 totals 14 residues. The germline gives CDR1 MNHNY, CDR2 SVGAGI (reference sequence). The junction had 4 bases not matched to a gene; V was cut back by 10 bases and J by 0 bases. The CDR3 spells CATSTSGSSYEQYF. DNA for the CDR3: TGTGCCACATCGACTAGCGGGAGCTCCTACGAGCAGTACTTC.

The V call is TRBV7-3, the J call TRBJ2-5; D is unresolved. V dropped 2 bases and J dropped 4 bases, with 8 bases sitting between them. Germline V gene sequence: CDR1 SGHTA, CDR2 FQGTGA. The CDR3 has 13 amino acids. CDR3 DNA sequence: TGTGCCAGCAGCTTAGGCCCACGAGAGACCCAGTACTTC. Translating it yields CASSLGPRETQYF.

CDR3 nucleotides: TGTGCCAGCAGCGCCTGGGGCGCCTCCTACAATGAGCAGTTCTTC. Translating it yields CASSAWGASYNEQFF. This rearrangement joins TRBV5-4 to TRBJ2-1; the D gene is possibly TRBD1 (5 bases). V was cut by 4 bases and J by 0 bases, with 11 bases left in between. The CDR3 covers 15 residues. Per germline, CDR1 SGHNT and CDR2 YYREEE (reference sequence).

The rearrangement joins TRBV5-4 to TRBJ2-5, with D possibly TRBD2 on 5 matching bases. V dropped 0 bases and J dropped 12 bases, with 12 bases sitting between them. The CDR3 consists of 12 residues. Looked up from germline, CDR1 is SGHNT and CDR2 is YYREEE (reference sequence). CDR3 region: CASSLAAGRKYF. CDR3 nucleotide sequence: TGTGCCAGCAGCTTGGCGGCGGGTCGTAAGTACTTC.